The next 17 T cell receptor beta chains were all read from a single sample in a study of T-cell reconstitution after alpha-beta-depleted transplantation in children. The TCRbeta library was prepared with unique molecular identifiers. Each CDR3 protein gets one entry after TCRdb re-called the PCR reads with MiXCR. The sample includes around 400,000 distinct CDR3 sequences, about a fifth of them seen just once. Sequencing was performed on PBMCs from the stem cell graft donor, taken from the stem cell graft. The receptors were gathered from a human donor who donated a stem cell graft to a child with acute myeloid leukemia.

In its sample, this clonotype was seen a few times. This rearrangement joins TRBV28 to TRBJ1-2; D ambiguous. From germline, CDR1 is MDHEN and CDR2 SYDVKM. Trimming removed 3 bases at V and 7 bases at J, with 9 bases between. CDR3 size: 12 residues. The CDR3 reads CASSLVATGYTF. Here the CDR3 DNA reads TGTGCCAGCAGTTTGGTGGCGACTGGCTACACCTTC.

CDR3 sequence: CASSFFDGNTEAFF. The CDR3 DNA reads as TGTGCCAGCAGTTTCTTTGATGGGAACACTGAAGCTTTCTTT. This chain joins TRBV27 and TRBJ1-1; the D is unclear. The CDR3 loop spans 14 amino acids. Trimming cost V 3 bases and J 1 base, with 9 bases left between them. Germline CDR1 MNHEY, CDR2 SMNVEV (reference sequence).

This clonotype has just a few counts. The chain uses TRBV12-3 or TRBV12-4 and TRBJ1-2, with TRBD1 identical over 9 bases. Germline trimming cut 3 bases from V and 6 bases from J; bases unmatched to any gene: 11. The CDR3 spans 16 residues. As DNA, the CDR3 is TGTGCCAGCAGTTTCCGACCGGGACAGGGAGTGGATGGCTACACCTTC. The encoded protein is CASSFRPGQGVDGYTF.

The chain is built from TRBV4-1 and TRBJ2-5; 11 positions agree with TRBD2. This CDR3 region has 17 residues. J gave up 4 bases and V 0 bases, and 7 bases lay outside the gene matches. Germline V gene lookup returns CDR1 MGHRA and CDR2 YSYEKL. The chain's CDR3 is CASSQDRLAGGGETQYF. The CDR3 nucleotides read TGCGCCAGCAGCCAAGATCGCCTAGCGGGAGGTGGAGAGACCCAGTACTTC.

The V gene is TRBV7-9, the J gene TRBJ2-5; D not resolved. V was pared by 5 bases and J by 5 bases, with 9 bases between. The CDR3 has 12 amino acids. Looked up from germline, CDR1 is SEHNR and CDR2 is FQNEAQ (reference sequence). CDR3 residues: CASSLPIETQYF. CDR3 sequence (DNA): TGTGCCAGCAGCCTACCGATCGAGACCCAGTACTTC. The variable domain in full, completed from reference TRBV7-9 and TRBJ2-5, reads DTGVSQNPRHKITKRGQNVTFRCDPISEHNRLYWYRQTLGQGPEFLTYFQNEAQLEKSRLLSDRFSAERPKGSFSTLEIQRTEQGDSAMYLCASSLPIETQYFGPGTRLLVL.

This clonotype was seen more than once but under ten times. J is TRBJ2-3 and V is TRBV12-3 or TRBV12-4; D is perhaps TRBD1 (5 bases). The CDR3 covers 12 residues. V dropped 6 bases and J dropped 5 bases, with 9 bases sitting between them. CDR3 sequence: CASSSGQDTQYF. For the CDR3, the DNA is TGTGCCAGCAGCTCAGGGCAAGATACGCAGTATTTT.

V and J are TRBV6-1 and TRBJ2-3, with TRBD2 as a possible D gene (6 bases). The germline V gene has CDR1 MNHNS and CDR2 SASEGT. Trimming took 5 bases from V and 6 from J, leaving 15 bases between them. The CDR3 sequence is 14 residues long. CDR3 in amino acids: CASSLGLHLDTQYF. The CDR3, as DNA: TGTGCCAGCAGTCTGGGACTGCATCTGGATACGCAGTATTTT.

This clonotype was seen more than once but under ten times. This chain links TRBV5-1 with TRBJ2-7; 15 positions agree with TRBD2. Germline V gives CDR1 SGHRS, CDR2 YFSETQ. J gave up 5 bases and V 4 bases, and 10 bases lay outside the gene matches. The CDR3 length is 17 residues. CDR3 sequence: CASSLGLAGGHVDEQYF. The CDR3 coding sequence is TGCGCCAGCAGCCTGGGACTAGCGGGAGGCCACGTGGACGAGCAGTACTTC.

The V gene is TRBV29-1, the J gene TRBJ2-5, with 9 bases identical to TRBD2. Germline CDR1 and CDR2: SQVTM and ANQGSEA. Trimming took 4 bases from V and 2 from J; bases not matched to a gene: 5. The CDR3 totals 14 residues. The CDR3 reads CSVVGLAGQETQYF. The DNA of the CDR3 is TGCAGCGTTGTTGGGCTAGCGGGGCAAGAGACCCAGTACTTC.

This clonotype has ten or more counts. CDR3 in amino acids: CSARRSSSYEQYF. The DNA of the CDR3 is TGCAGTGCGAGGAGGTCCAGCTCCTACGAGCAGTACTTC. The V gene is TRBV20-1, the J gene TRBJ2-7, with D possibly being TRBD2 (5 bases). Per germline, CDR1 DFQATT and CDR2 SNEGSKA (reference sequence). V was clipped by 6 bases and J by 0 bases, with 12 bases between them. This CDR3 contains 13 residues.

The table lists this clonotype with many counts. The chain employs TRBV7-2 and TRBJ1-4; D is perhaps TRBD1 (6 bases). This CDR3 comprises 15 residues. CDR1 is SGHTA, CDR2 FQGNSA, per germline. The ends were cut back, 4 bases at V and 7 bases at J, with 16 bases in the middle. CDR3 amino acids: CASSSATGRGEKLFF. The CDR3 bases are TGTGCCAGCAGCTCAGCAACAGGGCGAGGTGAAAAACTGTTTTTT.

This clonotype was counted only a few times. The chain has TRBV11-2 and TRBJ2-1; D is uncertain. V gave up 0 bases and J gave up 4 bases, with 16 bases separating them. The CDR3 totals 17 residues. The germline gives CDR1 SGHAT, CDR2 FQNNGV. The CDR3 region is CASSLETVGLMYNEQFF. The CDR3 bases are TGTGCCAGCAGCTTAGAGACGGTCGGCTTAATGTACAATGAGCAGTTCTTC.

This clonotype was recorded a few times. This chain links TRBV20-1 with TRBJ2-1, with D perhaps TRBD2 (5 bases). CDR3 length: 14 amino acids. Trimming shortened V by 3 bases and J by 0 bases, and 9 bases separated the two germline ends. Germline CDR1 DFQATT, CDR2 SNEGSKA (reference sequence). This CDR3 reads CSASGRDSYNEQFF. As DNA, the CDR3 is TGCAGTGCTAGCGGACGGGACTCCTACAATGAGCAGTTCTTC.

The CDR3 reads CASSLVLAGSNNEQFF. CDR3 bases: TGTGCCAGCAGCTTAGTTCTAGCGGGAAGCAACAATGAGCAGTTCTTC. The chain combines TRBV7-8 with TRBJ2-1; 9 bases fit TRBD2. The CDR3 has 16 amino acids. CDR1 is SGHVS, CDR2 FQNEAQ, per germline. Trimming cost V 1 base and J 5 bases; bases outside gene matches: 6.

This clonotype was seen more than once but under ten times. The chain is built from TRBV29-1 and TRBJ2-7, with D perhaps being TRBD1 or TRBD2 (5 bases each). The V and J ends lost 5 bases and 2 bases respectively, with 16 bases between them. Germline CDR1 reads SQVTM; CDR2 reads ANQGSEA. This CDR3 region has 14 residues. The CDR3 DNA reads as TGCAGCGTTTGGAGAGGGCAGGGTACCTACGAGCAGTACTTC. It yields the protein CSVWRGQGTYEQYF.

This clonotype was seen a few times. The rearrangement uses TRBV20-1 and TRBJ2-1; no reliable D call. The V gene lost 3 bases and the J gene lost 7 bases, with 10 bases spanning the gap. The CDR3 is made up of 12 amino acids. Germline CDR1 is DFQATT and CDR2 is SNEGSKA (reference sequence). CDR3 nucleotide sequence: TGCAGTGCTAGTCTTCAAGATAATGAGCAGTTCTTC. Protein sequence: CSASLQDNEQFF.

The rearrangement uses TRBV28 and TRBJ2-3; TRBD2 aligns across 7 bases. V lost 6 bases, J lost 2 bases, and 11 bases stayed unmatched. Germline V CDR1 and CDR2: MDHEN, SYDVKM. This CDR3 is built from 16 residues. The CDR3 DNA reads as TGTGCCAGCAGCCCGGGGGGAGTGACCTACACAGATACGCAGTATTTT. The encoded protein is CASSPGGVTYTDTQYF.